This T cell receptor (beta chain) stems from a study of T cell repertoires in cytomegalovirus infection. Study details: Public TCR beta signature analysis indicated the presence of both CMV infection and matching HLA type.

One entry per CDR3 protein results from TCRdb running MiXCR on the reads. The sample includes around 120,000 distinct CDR3 sequences, 20% to 30% of them seen just once. Worth noting for this clonotype: Its cognate antigen is unknown.

Study findings and constraints: HLA-C-restricted CMV clonotypes gave the most frequent clonotype in two of eight donors. There were carriers of CMV plus the relevant HLA, and cumulative public TCR beta family frequency identified them.

The length of the CDR3 is 16 residues. Germline V gives CDR1 KGHDR, CDR2 SFDVKD. Trimming at V came to 3 bases and at J to 1 base, leaving 3 bases not matched to a gene. This TCR was sampled from a human donor in good health (CMV status not recorded). Some clones in this sample may be carry-over from other donors' samples. The source material was PBMCs, sequenced either directly or after in vitro stimulation (not recorded which). The chain carries TRBV24-1 and TRBJ2-5; 11 bases are a match to TRBD2. DNA of the CDR3: TGTGCCACCAGTGATCCGGGGACTAGCGGCCAAGAGACCCAGTACTTC. This encodes CATSDPGTSGQETQYF.